The 16 T cell receptor beta chains listed next were all sequenced from one sample in a study of CD8 T cells in Susac syndrome. RNA, at roughly 0.45 to 1 ug, was reverse transcribed with random hexamers. TCRdb fed the immunoSEQ multiplex PCR reads into MiXCR, producing one record per CDR3 protein. The sample shows tens of thousands of distinct CDR3 sequences, less than 95% of them seen only once. Material: CD8+ T cells from PBMCs. These TCRs come from a human donor with Susac syndrome.

CDR3 sequence (DNA): TGTGCCAGTAGCCCATTCGAGGAAAACATTCAGTACTTC. It is translated as CASSPFEENIQYF. V usage is TRBV19 and J usage is TRBJ2-4; D not certain. The CDR3 is 13 residues long. Trimming stripped 6 bases from V and 5 bases from J, with 11 bases between. Looked up from germline, CDR1 is LNHDA and CDR2 is SQIVND (reference sequence).

The V and J genes are TRBV20-1 and TRBJ2-7, with D perhaps being TRBD1 or TRBD2 (5 bases each). V lost 5 bases and J 3 bases, leaving 23 bases between the germline ends. The CDR3 spans 16 residues. Germline CDR1 DFQATT, CDR2 SNEGSKA (reference sequence). The DNA of the CDR3 is TGCAGTGCTGCCAATTCCGGGACCGAAAGAATCTACGAGCAGTACTTC. Amino acids: CSAANSGTERIYEQYF.

V is TRBV7-9 and J is TRBJ2-7, with D perhaps matching TRBD1 (5 bases). Germline CDR1 is SEHNR and CDR2 is FQNEAQ (reference sequence). The CDR3 loop spans 13 amino acids. V was trimmed by 3 bases and J by 3 bases, leaving 9 bases between them. The CDR3 DNA sequence: TGTGCCAGCAGCTTCGGGCAGGGCTACGAGCAGTACTTC. Its protein is CASSFGQGYEQYF. The whole variable domain, remainder taken from reference TRBV7-9 and TRBJ2-7, is DTGVSQNPRHKITKRGQNVTFRCDPISEHNRLYWYRQTLGQGPEFLTYFQNEAQLEKSRLLSDRFSAERPKGSFSTLEIQRTEQGDSAMYLCASSFGQGYEQYFGPGTRLTVT.

The chain has TRBV4-3 and TRBJ1-1; D might be TRBD1 (5 bases). Germline CDR1 LGHNA, CDR2 YSLEER. This CDR3 region has 18 residues. Trimming shortened V by 4 bases and J by 0 bases, and 21 bases separated the two germline ends. CDR3 region: CASSPWVGDEDLNTEAFF. The DNA of the CDR3 is TGCGCCAGCAGCCCATGGGTGGGGGACGAGGATCTGAACACTGAAGCTTTCTTT.

This chain connects TRBV24-1 to TRBJ1-1; no firm D call. Trimming cost V 0 bases and J 5 bases, with 6 bases left between them. The CDR3 is 13 residues long. Germline values: CDR1 KGHDR, CDR2 SFDVKD. Written as DNA, the CDR3 is TGTGCCACCAGTGATTTGGTCGGGACTGAAGCTTTCTTT. Protein sequence: CATSDLVGTEAFF.

This clonotype was found once. V gene TRBV9 combines with J gene TRBJ2-4; D possibly corresponds to TRBD2 (5 bases). Germline CDR1 SGDLS, CDR2 YYNGEE. This CDR3 has 15 residues. V lost 0 bases to trimming and J lost 0 bases, with 7 bases between them. The CDR3 nucleotides read TGTGCCAGCAGCGTAGAAGGGAGAGCCAAAAACATTCAGTACTTC. Residues: CASSVEGRAKNIQYF.

V gene TRBV3-1 combines with J gene TRBJ1-1, with 7 bases fitting TRBD1. The CDR3 runs to 14 residues. The germline V gene has CDR1 LGHDT and CDR2 YNNKEL (reference sequence). V was pared by 6 bases and J by 3 bases, with 7 bases of the junction left unmatched. CDR3 region: CASRPNQGDTEAFF. CDR3 in DNA: TGTGCCAGCAGACCAAATCAGGGGGACACTGAAGCTTTCTTT.

The chain carries TRBV6-2 or TRBV6-3 and TRBJ1-1; D remains unclear. The germline V and J ends were trimmed by 8 bases and 4 bases, with 8 bases remaining between them. Per the germline V gene, CDR1 is MNHEY and CDR2 is SVGEGT. CDR3 length equals 11 residues. CDR3 loop: CASGRRTEAFF. DNA of the CDR3: TGTGCCAGCGGCCGGCGCACTGAAGCTTTCTTT.

The rearrangement uses TRBV27 and TRBJ1-2, with a tentative D call TRBD1 (5 bases). V dropped 5 bases and J dropped 6 bases, with 16 bases sitting between them. This CDR3 has 14 amino acids. Germline V lookup: CDR1 MNHEY, CDR2 SMNVEV (reference sequence). The chain's CDR3 is CASSAAGQGNGYTF. Here the CDR3 DNA reads TGTGCCAGCAGTGCCGCGGGGCAGGGTAATGGCTACACCTTC.

The chain is built from TRBV29-1 and TRBJ1-2; a possible D gene is TRBD1 (5 bases). Trimming stripped 3 bases from V and 7 bases from J, with 15 bases between. Germline lookup yields CDR1 SQVTM and CDR2 ANQGSEA. This CDR3 has 13 amino acids. Written as DNA, the CDR3 is TGCAGCGTTGATCTTGGGGCAGGGCTTGGCTACACCTTC. Translation gives CSVDLGAGLGYTF. The complete variable domain, with remaining parts taken from reference TRBV29-1 and TRBJ1-2, reads SAVISQKPSRDICQRGTSLTIQCQVDSQVTMMFWYRQQPGQSLTLIATANQGSEATYESGFVIDKFPISRPNLTFSTLTVSNMSPEDSSIYLCSVDLGAGLGYTFGSGTRLTVV.

This clonotype is a singleton in its sample. The V call is TRBV12-3 or TRBV12-4, the J call TRBJ2-1; 9 bases agree with TRBD2. This CDR3 is built from 17 residues. V gave up 4 bases and J gave up 0 bases; unmatched junction bases: 7. CDR3 sequence: CASSYGGGASSYNEQFF. DNA of the CDR3: TGTGCCAGCAGTTATGGCGGGGGGGCCAGCTCCTACAATGAGCAGTTCTTC.

The rearrangement links TRBV27 to TRBJ2-3; 11 positions match TRBD1. Germline V CDR1 and CDR2: MNHEY, SMNVEV (reference sequence). The CDR3 totals 16 residues. Trimming at V came to 8 bases and at J to 10 bases, leaving 17 bases not matched to a gene. In DNA form, the CDR3 reads TGTGCCAGCGCTACCCCTAGGACAGGGGGCCTGGATTCGCAGTATTTT. Protein: CASATPRTGGLDSQYF.

The chain has TRBV28 and TRBJ2-2, with unresolved D. Between the trimmed V and J ends, which lost 3 bases and 0 bases, there was a span of 8 bases. The V gene's germline CDR1 is MDHEN and CDR2 SYDVKM. The CDR3 runs 15 residues. CDR3 DNA: TGTGCCAGCAGTTTCTGGGATTCGAACACCGGGGAGCTGTTTTTT. The encoded protein is CASSFWDSNTGELFF.

The V and J genes are TRBV7-8 and TRBJ2-7, with D possibly matching TRBD2 (6 bases). CDR3 size: 15 residues. Per the germline V gene, CDR1 is SGHVS and CDR2 is FQNEAQ. Trimming cost V 6 bases and J 0 bases, with 15 bases left between them. The CDR3 here is CASSFWGETSYEQYF. As DNA, the CDR3 is TGTGCCAGCAGTTTCTGGGGGGAAACCTCCTACGAGCAGTACTTC.

The genes are TRBV12-3 or TRBV12-4 and TRBJ1-3, with 7 bases identical to TRBD1. With 10 bases clipped from V and 4 bases from J, the junction kept 7 bases outside the gene matches. This CDR3 is built from 13 residues. CDR3 loop: CATNTGEGNTIYF. For the CDR3, the DNA is TGTGCCACTAATACAGGGGAAGGAAACACCATATATTTT.

The chain recombines TRBV10-3 with TRBJ1-1; a weak D match, TRBD1 (6 bases). CDR3 length: 14 residues. V dropped 4 bases and J dropped 2 bases, with 11 bases sitting between them. Germline V CDR1 and CDR2: ENHRY, SYGVKD. The CDR3 DNA reads TGTGCCATCAGTGTCGGACAGCTAAACACTGAAGCTTTCTTT. It specifies CAISVGQLNTEAFF.